This T cell receptor beta chain emerged from a study of blood T cell repertoires in COVID-19 (dated by TCRdb to about 2020). For the wider study: Samples covering the acute and convalescent phases of COVID-19 were provided by collaborators in the United States, Italy and Spain. Where available, HLA class I and class II types were taken from metadata supplied by the sample provider and were not determined by assay-based typing. The samples were drawn from two sources: the first 160 participants of the ongoing ImmuneRACE study, and 1,200 or so subjects contributed by 6 global collaborators. The repertoires were released in a freely available public database intended as a resource for research on the immune response to SARS-CoV-2. The sample metadata nearly always contained a de-identified subject ID, COVID-19 status, age in years and sex. The material from the prospective study consisted of cDNA or gDNA derived from T cells, B-cell-depleted T cells, or PBMCs. Deeply sampled blood TCRbeta repertoires from subjects exposed to, actively infected with, or recovered from COVID-19 were included in the dataset. Points the paper makes about the study in general: How much clinical and demographic metadata was included differed by source and by participant, and the metadata was provided uncurated.

TCRbeta CDR3 regions were amplified from genomic DNA by means of the immunoSEQ Assay, a bias-controlled multiplex PCR. As for the original processing: Nucleated cell counts per sample were estimated from amplification of reference gene primers within the assay. Sequence reads were collapsed and filtered to measure the absolute abundance of every unique TCRbeta CDR3 rearrangement. For each sample, productive Simpson clonality was calculated as the square root of Simpson's diversity index across productive rearrangements. TCRdb stores this immuneACCESS table with in-frame sequences only. Part of the clones is absent; in the studies checked, under half of the shortfall reflects unresolved V genes, and no reason is known for the rest. D and trimming come from the DNA, and the V and J calls and clone size come from that table. This sample holds more than 300,000 clones; about 82% were observed only once. The ten biggest clones cover roughly 1.6% of the sample.

Taken from cysteine to phenylalanine, the CDR3 has 15 residues. Left in the record is the CDR3 DNA by itself, 45 bases read in frame from the first base. From the germline V gene, CDR1 is SGHRS and CDR2 is YFSETQ. V has 6 bases trimmed and J has 4 bases trimmed; junction bases matching no gene number 11. Concerning this clone itself: No cognate antigen has been identified for it. It has no much larger one-base neighbor in the sample; base qualities were not kept.

Whole blood was collected in K2EDTA tubes by collaborating institutions according to the institutions' own protocols. For TCRbeta analysis, collaborators shipped samples in one of three forms: frozen whole blood, isolated PBMCs, or DNA extracted from either of those sample types. This chain is built from TRBV5-1 and TRBJ2-5; 8 junctional bases match TRBD2. The receptor comes from a woman in her forties or fifties with acute or convalescent COVID-19. The sample taken for sequencing was peripheral blood. This receptor has the CDR3 CASKEGSGSPETQYF. The DNA is TGCGCCAGCAAGGAGGGCAGCGGGAGCCCAGAGACCCAGTACTTC.